The 3 T cell receptor beta chains given below trace back to one sample, sequenced in a study of blood T cell repertoires in COVID-19. Libraries were prepared by immunoSEQ multiplex PCR; TCRdb keeps only in-frame clonotypes and omits some of them. The profile shows about 210,000 clones, about 86% of them singletons. The sequenced material came from PBMCs or T cells enriched from blood (not recorded which). Source of these receptors: a woman aged 45-59 years with acute COVID-19.

Only one count was recorded for this clone. This rearrangement joins TRBV6-5 to TRBJ2-7; D not resolved. Germline lookup yields CDR1 MNHEY and CDR2 SVGAGI. This CDR3 is built from 14 residues. The ends were cut back, 5 bases at V and 4 bases at J, with 15 bases in the middle. The CDR3 sequence: CASSPNMIIYEQYF. In DNA form, the CDR3 reads TGTGCCAGCAGTCCTAATATGATCATTTACGAGCAGTACTTC.

This clone was found a few times. The chain joins TRBV24-1 to TRBJ2-7; 7 nucleotides agree with TRBD1. CDR3 size: 15 residues. Germline V gene sequence: CDR1 KGHDR, CDR2 SFDVKD. V shed 4 bases, J shed 5 bases, and the junction held 10 bases outside the gene matches. CDR3 bases: TGTGCCACCAGTGACATCAAGACAGGGTTGGACGAGCAGTACTTC. Its protein is CATSDIKTGLDEQYF.

The V gene is TRBV5-1, the J gene TRBJ1-2; D is undetermined. V was trimmed by 1 base and J by 1 base, leaving 11 bases between them. From germline, CDR1 is SGHRS and CDR2 YFSETQ. The CDR3 has 15 amino acids. CDR3 DNA: TGCGCCAGCAGCTTGACGGGTGGTATTAACTATGGCTACACCTTC. It encodes CASSLTGGINYGYTF.